The 9 T cell receptor beta chains in this list originate from one sample, sequenced in a study of blood T cell repertoires in COVID-19. The data were produced by immunoSEQ multiplex PCR, yet TCRdb's version contains in-frame clones alone and is incomplete. The sample lists approximately 120,000 clones; 86% were seen once. Sequences were obtained from peripheral blood. These receptors all stem from a human donor in a cohort sampled during active COVID-19.

V gene TRBV9 combines with J gene TRBJ1-2; TRBD1 is a possible D gene (5 bases). The V gene lost 1 base and the J gene lost 4 bases, with 17 bases spanning the gap. This CDR3 contains 16 residues. Per the germline V gene, CDR1 is SGDLS and CDR2 is YYNGEE. The CDR3 reads CASSVRGEVGGYGYTF. CDR3 DNA: TGTGCCAGCAGCGTAAGAGGAGAGGTCGGGGGCTATGGCTACACCTTC.

The chain joins TRBV10-2 to TRBJ2-5, with 13 bases matching TRBD2. The length of the CDR3 is 14 residues. Germline CDR1 is WSHSY and CDR2 is SAAADI. The junction had 3 bases not matched to a gene; V was cut back by 8 bases and J by 3 bases. CDR3 sequence reads: CASSTSGGKETQYF. The CDR3 region has the DNA TGCGCCAGCTCGACTAGCGGGGGGAAAGAGACCCAGTACTTC.

J is TRBJ2-7 and V is TRBV6-5; D uncertain. This CDR3 contains 15 residues. The V and J ends lost 2 bases and 2 bases respectively, with 13 bases between them. Per germline, CDR1 MNHEY and CDR2 SVGAGI. CDR3 loop: CASSYDGGVTYEQYF. CDR3 nucleotide sequence: TGTGCCAGCAGTTACGATGGCGGCGTGACCTACGAGCAGTACTTC.

The V call is TRBV27, the J call TRBJ1-1; D not certain. CDR1 MNHEY and CDR2 SMNVEV come from the germline V gene (reference sequence). The CDR3 extends over 16 amino acids. V lost 5 bases and J lost 0, with 16 bases in between. CDR3 nucleotide sequence: TGTGCCAGCAGTCAGACGGGAGCGTGGATGAACACTGAAGCTTTCTTT. Its translation: CASSQTGAWMNTEAFF.

This clone came up a few times. J is TRBJ2-7 and V is TRBV30, with TRBD2 as a possible D gene (6 bases). V lost 8 bases, J lost 3 bases, and 20 bases lay in between. Germline values: CDR1 GTSNPN, CDR2 SVGIG (reference sequence). The CDR3 sequence is 14 residues long. In DNA form, the CDR3 reads TGTGCCCCTTCAGCGGGCGGCGGCTTCTACGAGCAGTACTTC. Protein product: CAPSAGGGFYEQYF.

The CDR3 reads CASRLAGAAYEQYF. The CDR3 DNA reads as TGTGCCAGCAGACTAGCGGGAGCCGCCTACGAGCAGTACTTC. V is TRBV27 and J is TRBJ2-7, with 11 bases lining up with TRBD2. The J segment lost 2 bases and the V segment lost 6 bases, leaving 3 bases of the junction unmatched. Germline CDR1 is MNHEY and CDR2 is SMNVEV (reference sequence). The CDR3 loop spans 14 amino acids.

This clone was counted a single time. The gene calls are TRBV30 and TRBJ1-2; TRBD1 matches at 7 bases. The length of the CDR3 is 17 residues. Germline CDR1 reads GTSNPN; CDR2 reads SVGIG (reference sequence). Losses at the gene ends were 1 base for V and 4 bases for J; bases not matched to a gene: 15. CDR3 bases: TGTGCCTGGAGTGATTCATATCGTTTGGCAGGGGGCTATGGCTACACCTTC. Protein product: CAWSDSYRLAGGYGYTF.

The V and J genes are TRBV19 and TRBJ1-4; TRBD1 is a possible D gene (5 bases). The CDR3 sequence is 16 residues long. Germline values: CDR1 LNHDA, CDR2 SQIVND (reference sequence). Trimming took 2 bases from V and 7 from J, leaving 17 bases between them. The CDR3 coding sequence is TGTGCCAGTAGTATATTCGCAGGGTCAGTCGGTGAAAAACTGTTTTTT. This gives the protein CASSIFAGSVGEKLFF.

This rearrangement joins TRBV4-1 to TRBJ1-2, with TRBD1 matching over 10 bases. With V trimmed by 0 bases and J by 8 bases, 6 bases remained unmatched. Germline V gives CDR1 MGHRA, CDR2 YSYEKL. This CDR3 spans 15 amino acids. CDR3 DNA: TGCGCCAGCAGCCAAGATGACAGGGGGCTTTACGGCTACACCTTC. This gives the protein CASSQDDRGLYGYTF.